The source of this T cell receptor beta chain is a study of blood T cells in healthy people across ages. Points from the study as a whole: Possibly confounding the expanded clonotype changes was the fact that donor CMV status was unknown. The lack of PBMC sorting stopped any conclusive naive versus antigen-experienced comparison.

On this clonotype itself: The target antigen is unknown.

Trimming removed 0 bases from V and 4 bases from J, with 15 bases in between. CDR3 length: 15 residues. CDR1 and CDR2 from the germline V gene are DFQATT and SNEGSKA (reference sequence). The second PCR ran about 6 to 11 cycles with a sample-barcoded 5' primer and J-beta primers. MiXCR, applied by TCRdb to the 5' RACE reads, yields one record per CDR3 protein. The sample includes hundreds of thousands of distinct CDR3 sequences, about 50% of them seen just once. This TCR came from a woman older than 75 in good health. The sequenced sample consisted of blood. The chain has TRBV20-1 and TRBJ1-2; D might be TRBD1 (6 bases). The CDR3 protein is CSARDQGQPGYGYTF. CDR3 sequence (DNA): TGCAGTGCTAGAGATCAAGGACAGCCGGGCTATGGCTACACCTTC.